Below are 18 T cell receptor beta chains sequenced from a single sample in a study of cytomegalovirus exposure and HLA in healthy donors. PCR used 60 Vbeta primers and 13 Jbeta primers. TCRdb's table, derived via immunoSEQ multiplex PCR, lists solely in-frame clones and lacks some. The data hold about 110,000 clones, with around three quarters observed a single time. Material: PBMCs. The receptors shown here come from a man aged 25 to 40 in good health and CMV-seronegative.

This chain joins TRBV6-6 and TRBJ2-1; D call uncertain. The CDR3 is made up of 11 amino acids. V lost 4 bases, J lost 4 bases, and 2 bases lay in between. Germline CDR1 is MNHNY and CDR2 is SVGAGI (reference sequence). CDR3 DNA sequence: TGTGCCAGCAGTTTATACAATGAGCAGTTCTTC. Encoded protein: CASSLYNEQFF.

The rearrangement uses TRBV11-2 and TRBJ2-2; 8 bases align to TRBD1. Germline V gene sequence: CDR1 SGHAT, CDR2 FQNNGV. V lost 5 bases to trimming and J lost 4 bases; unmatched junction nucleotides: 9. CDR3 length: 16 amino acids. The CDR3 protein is CASSPLRTGPTGELFF. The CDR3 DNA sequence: TGTGCCAGCAGCCCACTACGGACAGGGCCCACCGGGGAGCTGTTTTTT.

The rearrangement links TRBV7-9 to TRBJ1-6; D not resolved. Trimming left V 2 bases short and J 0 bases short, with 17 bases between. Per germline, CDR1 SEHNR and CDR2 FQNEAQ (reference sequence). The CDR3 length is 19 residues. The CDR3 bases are TGTGCCAGCAGCTTATTTTTGAACGACCGGAGCTCCTATAATTCACCCCTCCACTTT. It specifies CASSLFLNDRSSYNSPLHF.

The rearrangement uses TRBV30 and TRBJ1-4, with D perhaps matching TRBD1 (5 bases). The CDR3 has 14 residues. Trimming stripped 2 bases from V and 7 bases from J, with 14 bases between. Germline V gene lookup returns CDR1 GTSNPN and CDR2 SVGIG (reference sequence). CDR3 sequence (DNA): TGTGCCTGGAGTTATGGGATTACAGGTGAAAAACTGTTTTTT. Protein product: CAWSYGITGEKLFF.

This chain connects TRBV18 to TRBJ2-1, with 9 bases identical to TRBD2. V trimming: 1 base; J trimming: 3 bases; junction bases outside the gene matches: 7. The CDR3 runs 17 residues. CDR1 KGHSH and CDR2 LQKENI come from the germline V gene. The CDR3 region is CASSPRARTSVYNEQFF. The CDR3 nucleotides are TGTGCCAGCTCACCACGGGCCCGGACTAGCGTCTACAATGAGCAGTTCTTC.

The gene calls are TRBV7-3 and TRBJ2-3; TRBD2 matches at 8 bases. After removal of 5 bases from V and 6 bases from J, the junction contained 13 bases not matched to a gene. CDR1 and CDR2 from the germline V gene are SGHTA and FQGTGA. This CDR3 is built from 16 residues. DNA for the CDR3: TGTGCCAGCAGCCCCAAAGCGGGGGAACATCGCGATACGCAGTATTTT. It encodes CASSPKAGEHRDTQYF.

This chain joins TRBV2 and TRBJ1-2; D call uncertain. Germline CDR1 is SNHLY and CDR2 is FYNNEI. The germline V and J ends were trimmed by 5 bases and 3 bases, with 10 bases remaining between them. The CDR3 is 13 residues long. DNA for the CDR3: TGTGCCAGCAGTCCGACAAACGACTATGGCTACACCTTC. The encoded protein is CASSPTNDYGYTF. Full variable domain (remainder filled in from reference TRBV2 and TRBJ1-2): EPEVTQTPSHQVTQMGQEVILRCVPISNHLYFYWYRQILGQKVEFLVSFYNNEISEKSEIFDDQFSVERPDGSNFTLKIRSTKLEDSAMYFCASSPTNDYGYTFGSGTRLTVV.

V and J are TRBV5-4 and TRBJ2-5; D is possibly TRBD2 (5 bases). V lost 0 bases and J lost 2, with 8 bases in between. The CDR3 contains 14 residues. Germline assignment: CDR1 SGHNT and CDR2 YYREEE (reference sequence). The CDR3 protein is CASSLAGLQETQYF. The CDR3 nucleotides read TGTGCCAGCAGCTTGGCGGGGTTGCAAGAGACCCAGTACTTC.

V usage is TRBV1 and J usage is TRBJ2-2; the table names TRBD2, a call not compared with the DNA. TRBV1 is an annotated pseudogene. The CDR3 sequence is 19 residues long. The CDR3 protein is CTSSQPAGAQTANTGELFF. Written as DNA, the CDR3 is TGCACCAGCAGCCAACCCGCCGGAGCGCAAACCGCGAACACCGGGGAGCTGTTTTTT.

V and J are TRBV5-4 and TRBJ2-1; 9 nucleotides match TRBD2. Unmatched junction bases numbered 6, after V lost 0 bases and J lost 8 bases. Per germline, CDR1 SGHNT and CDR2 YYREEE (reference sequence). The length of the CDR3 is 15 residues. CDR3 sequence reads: CASSLEGSGSHEQFF. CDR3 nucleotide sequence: TGTGCCAGCAGCTTGGAGGGTAGCGGGAGCCATGAGCAGTTCTTC. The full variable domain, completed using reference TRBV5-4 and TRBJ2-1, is ETGVTQSPTHLIKTRGQQVTLRCSSQSGHNTVSWYQQALGQGPQFIFQYYREEENGRGNFPPRFSGLQFPNYSSELNVNALELDDSALYLCASSLEGSGSHEQFFGPGTRLTVL.

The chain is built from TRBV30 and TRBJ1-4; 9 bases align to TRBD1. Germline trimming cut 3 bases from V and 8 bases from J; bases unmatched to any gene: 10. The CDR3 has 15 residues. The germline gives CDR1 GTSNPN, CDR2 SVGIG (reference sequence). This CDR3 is CAWRPNRGQGEKLFF. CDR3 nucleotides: TGTGCCTGGAGGCCCAACAGGGGGCAGGGGGAAAAACTGTTTTTT.

Here the CDR3 reads CASSFDGDEQYF. The CDR3 bases are TGTGCCAGCAGCTTCGACGGGGACGAGCAGTACTTC. This chain links TRBV11-1 with TRBJ2-7, with D tentatively TRBD2 (5 bases). The V gene's germline CDR1 is SGHAT and CDR2 FQDESV (reference sequence). V was cut by 3 bases and J by 5 bases, with 8 bases left in between. CDR3 length: 12 residues.

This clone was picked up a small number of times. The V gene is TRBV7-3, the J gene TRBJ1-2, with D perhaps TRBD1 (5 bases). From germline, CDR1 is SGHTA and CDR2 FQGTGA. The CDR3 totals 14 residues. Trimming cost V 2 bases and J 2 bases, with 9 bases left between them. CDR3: CASSLGQGNYGYTF. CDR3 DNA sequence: TGTGCCAGCAGCTTAGGGCAGGGAAACTATGGCTACACCTTC.

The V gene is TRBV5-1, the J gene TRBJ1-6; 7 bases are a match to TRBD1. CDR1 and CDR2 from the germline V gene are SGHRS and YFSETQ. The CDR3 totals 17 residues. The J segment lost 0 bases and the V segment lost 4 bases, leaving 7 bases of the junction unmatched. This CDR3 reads CASSQDNRGSYNSPLHF. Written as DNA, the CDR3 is TGCGCCAGCAGCCAAGACAACAGGGGCTCCTATAATTCACCCCTCCACTTT. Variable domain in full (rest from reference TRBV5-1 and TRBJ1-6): KAGVTQTPRYLIKTRGQQVTLSCSPISGHRSVSWYQQTPGQGLQFLFEYFSETQRNKGNFPGRFSGRQFSNSRSEMNVSTLELGDSALYLCASSQDNRGSYNSPLHFGNGTRLTVT.

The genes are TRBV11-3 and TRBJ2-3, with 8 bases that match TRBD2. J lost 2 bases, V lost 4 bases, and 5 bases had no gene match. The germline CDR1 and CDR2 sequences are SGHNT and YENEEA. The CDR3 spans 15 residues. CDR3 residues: CASSYGRAYTDTQYF. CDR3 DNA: TGTGCCAGCAGCTACGGGAGGGCCTACACAGATACGCAGTATTTT.

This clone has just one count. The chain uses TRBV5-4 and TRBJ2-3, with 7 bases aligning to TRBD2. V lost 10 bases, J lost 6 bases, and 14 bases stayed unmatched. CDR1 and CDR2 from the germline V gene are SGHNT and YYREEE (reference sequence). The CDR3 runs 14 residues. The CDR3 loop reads CALEWGGVLDTQYF. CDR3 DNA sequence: TGTGCCCTGGAGTGGGGGGGGGTGCTGGATACGCAGTATTTT.

The CDR3 bases are TGTGCCAGCAGTGAAAGGGGGACGGGGCTCAGCAATCAGCCCCAGCATTTT. It encodes CASSERGTGLSNQPQHF. The chain joins TRBV2 to TRBJ1-5, with D possibly TRBD1 on 6 matching bases. The germline V gene encodes CDR1 SNHLY and CDR2 FYNNEI. The CDR3 consists of 17 residues. The V end was cut by 2 bases, the J end by 1 base, with 15 bases between.

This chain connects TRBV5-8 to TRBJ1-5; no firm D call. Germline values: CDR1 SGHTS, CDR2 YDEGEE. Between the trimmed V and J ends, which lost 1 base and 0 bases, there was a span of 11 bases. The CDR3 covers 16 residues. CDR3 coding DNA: TGTGCCAGCAGCTTGCGGCCGGGGAGTAGCAATCAGCCCCAGCATTTT. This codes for CASSLRPGSSNQPQHF.